This T cell receptor (beta chain) was captured in a study of T cells in Graves' hyperthyroidism and ophthalmopathy. Germline CDR1 is SGDLS and CDR2 is YYNGEE. The germline V and J ends were trimmed by 8 bases and 0 bases, with 16 bases remaining between them. This CDR3 comprises 15 residues. RNA transcripts yielded amplified TCR beta CDR3 regions. First-round RT-PCR targeting the TCR CDR3 was performed with the HTBI primer set. TCRdb redid the calling of the multiplex PCR reads with MiXCR, one entry per CDR3 protein. The sample yields over 350,000 distinct CDR3 sequences, 15% to 20% seen once. A NOSPECS grade of at least 4, a Clinical Activity Score of at least 3 and duration under 3 months were recorded in ophthalmopathy patients. For the diagnoses, clinical symptoms, serum thyroxine and TRAb, thyroid ultrasound and orbital computed tomography were used.

The source is a man aged 18 to 29 with Graves' ophthalmopathy. Sequencing used blood. This rearrangement joins TRBV9 to TRBJ2-3; D might be TRBD2 (5 bases). Here the CDR3 reads CASTPGVSSTDTQYF. CDR3 in DNA: TGTGCCAGTACTCCCGGGGTCTCTAGCACAGATACGCAGTATTTT.